A selection of T cell receptor beta chains follows, all from one sample in a study of blood T cell repertoires in COVID-19. The repertoire was sequenced with immunoSEQ multiplex PCR; TCRdb's copy has only in-frame clones and lacks some. The sample holds about 190,000 clones, 85% to 90% seen once. The sample taken for sequencing was peripheral blood. The receptors shown here come from a woman aged 70 to 79 with COVID-19, enrolled during active disease. CDR3s include the opening cysteine and the closing phenylalanine or tryptophan. Each record gives: V gene, J gene, D gene, clone size, CDR3 length, CDR3 DNA, CDR3 protein. A D gene is named only where the DNA matches it firmly. The size entry is marked missing in some rows and otherwise reads once, few, many or a size class.

>TRBV30|TRBJ2-3|TRBD1|-|14
TGTGCCTGGGGGACAGGGGTAGCAGCAGATACGCAGTATTTT
CAWGTGVAADTQYF
>TRBV24-1|TRBJ2-3|TRBD2|-|16
TGTGCCACCAGTGACTGGACTAGCGGGACCGGAGATACGCAGTATTTT
CATSDWTSGTGDTQYF
>TRBV5-4|TRBJ1-1|TRBD1|-|17
TGTGCCAGCACCAGGACAGGGGGTACGGGGATGAACACTGAAGCTTTCTTT
CASTRTGGTGMNTEAFF
>TRBV28|TRBJ2-2|TRBD2|-|15
TGTGCCAGCAGGGAAGTAGCGGGAGCAACCGGGGAGCTGTTTTTT
CASREVAGATGELFF
>TRBV28|TRBJ2-5|TRBD1|-|14
TGTGCCAGCACCCCCCAGGGGGCAACGGAGACCCAGTACTTC
CASTPQGATETQYF
>TRBV5-1|TRBJ2-7|-|-|13
TGCGCCAGCAGCCCGGGACTCTCATACGAGCAGTACTTC
CASSPGLSYEQYF
>TRBV4-3|TRBJ2-7|TRBD2|many|16
TGCGCCAGCAGCCAAGATGAAACTAGCGGGAGTCGCGAGCAGTACTTC
CASSQDETSGSREQYF
>TRBV10-3|TRBJ2-5|TRBD1|-|12
TGTGCCATCAGTGACAGGGGGGAGACCCAGTACTTC
CAISDRGETQYF
>TRBV18|TRBJ1-1|-|-|14
TGTGCCAGCTCACCACAGGGAGGGAACACTGAAGCTTTCTTT
CASSPQGGNTEAFF
>TRBV29-1|TRBJ1-2|TRBD1|-|12
TGCAGCGTATCAGGGGGCGCGAGGGGCTACACCTTC
CSVSGGARGYTF
>TRBV6-5|TRBJ1-5|-|-|14
TGTGCCAGCAGTTATGAGACAGGCAATCAGCCCCAGCATTTT
CASSYETGNQPQHF
>TRBV27|TRBJ1-6|TRBD1|-|15
TGTGCCAGCAGTGTAACAGGGGACCCAGGGTCACCCCTCCACTTT
CASSVTGDPGSPLHF
>TRBV28|TRBJ1-5|TRBD1|-|15
TGTGCCAGCAGAGGGACAGGCGCTAGCAATCAGCCCCAGCATTTT
CASRGTGASNQPQHF
>TRBV7-8|TRBJ1-2|-|few|15
TGTGCCAGCAGCCCACGGGACACGGCCCGGGATGGCTACACCTTC
CASSPRDTARDGYTF
>TRBV7-9|TRBJ2-7|-|once|14
TGTGCCAGCAGCCCGCAGGGGTATGGCGACGAGCAGTACTTC
CASSPQGYGDEQYF
>TRBV2|TRBJ2-7|TRBD1|-|13
TGTGCCAGCACTCGACAGGGTGACTACGAGCAGTACTTC
CASTRQGDYEQYF
>TRBV27|TRBJ2-7|TRBD2|-|15
TGTGCCAGCAGCGCTGAGCGGGAGGTGGTCCACGAGCAGTACTTC
CASSAEREVVHEQYF
>TRBV10-1|TRBJ1-5|-|-|15
TGCGCCAGCAGGACCTCAGGAAGATTTCATCAGCCCCAGCATTTT
CASRTSGRFHQPQHF
>TRBV28|TRBJ1-2|-|-|13
TGTGCCAGCAGCCAAATAACAAACTATGGCTACACCTTC
CASSQITNYGYTF
>TRBV3-1/TRBV3-2|TRBJ2-1|-|-|12
TGTGCCAGCAGCCAAGAGGGGGCGGCGTTGCTCTTC
CASSQEGAALLF
>TRBV11-2|TRBJ2-2|-|-|16
TGTGCCAGCAGCTTAGACTCGCGGGTTGGCACCGGGGAGCTGTTTTTT
CASSLDSRVGTGELFF
>TRBV6-5|TRBJ1-1|-|-|13
TGTGCCAGCAGTTCTCCTGGGTCGTCCGGGGCTTTCTTT
CASSSPGSSGAFF
>TRBV28|TRBJ2-7|TRBD2|few|14
TGTGCCAGCAGTCCTCCGGGACTAGTTGGGGAGCAGTACTTC
CASSPPGLVGEQYF
>TRBV9|TRBJ2-7|TRBD2|-|18
TGTGCCAGCAGCGTAGGCCCCCATTCTTCCGGGACTAGCTACGAGCAGTACTTC
CASSVGPHSSGTSYEQYF
>TRBV7-8|TRBJ1-6|TRBD1|-|16
TGTGCCAGCAGCTTAGGACAGGGCAACTATAATTCACCCCTCCACTTT
CASSLGQGNYNSPLHF
>TRBV20-1|TRBJ2-5|-|-|11
TGCAGTGCTAGTGAGGCAGAGACCCAGTACTTC
CSASEAETQYF
>TRBV5-4|TRBJ1-2|-|-|14
TGTGCCAGCAGGGCCCGAGCGGCGGGCTATGGCTACACCTTC
CASRARAAGYGYTF
>TRBV5-6|TRBJ1-5|-|once|14
TGTGCCAGCAGCTTGGAGGGAGGGTACCAGCCCCAGCATTTT
CASSLEGGYQPQHF
>TRBV10-3|TRBJ2-5|-|-|15
TGTGCCATCAGTGAAGGCCCCAGGGAATACGAGACCCAGTACTTC
CAISEGPREYETQYF
>TRBV14|TRBJ1-2|-|-|15
TGTGCCAGCAGCCAAGAAGGGCCATACAGGACGGGCTACACCTTC
CASSQEGPYRTGYTF
>TRBV5-1|TRBJ2-2|-|-|15
TGCGCCAGCAGCATAGGGACAACTAACACCGGGGAGCTGTTTTTT
CASSIGTTNTGELFF
>TRBV7-9|TRBJ1-5|TRBD1|few|14
TGTGCCAGCAGCTCGGGACAGGGAAATCAGCCCCAGCATTTT
CASSSGQGNQPQHF
>TRBV6-4|TRBJ1-5|-|once|14
TGTGCCAGCAGTCCCCAAGGGACAATGCAGCCCCAGCATTTT
CASSPQGTMQPQHF
>TRBV13|TRBJ1-3|-|-|12
TGTGCCAGCAGACAGGCTGGAAACACCATATATTTT
CASRQAGNTIYF
>TRBV7-2|TRBJ1-6|-|once|15
TGTGCCAGCAGCTTAGTTCAGGGGTATAATTCACCCCTCCACTTT
CASSLVQGYNSPLHF
>TRBV6-5|TRBJ1-1|-|-|13
TGTGCCAGCAGTTACGAGGAGGACACTGAAGCTTTCTTT
CASSYEEDTEAFF
>TRBV19|TRBJ1-5|-|-|15
TGTGCCAGTAGTAGGGGGGTTTCGGGCAATCAGCCCCAGCATTTT
CASSRGVSGNQPQHF
>TRBV4-3|TRBJ2-1|-|-|13
TGCGCCAGCAGCCAAGGCCAGGGAGGTGAGCAGTTCTTC
CASSQGQGGEQFF
>TRBV7-8|TRBJ2-5|-|-|13
TGTGCCAGCAGCTTCGCTAGCCAGGAGACCCAGTACTTC
CASSFASQETQYF
>TRBV7-6|TRBJ1-6|-|-|15
TGTGCCAGCAGCTTAGGGGGCCTTAATAATTCACCCCTCCACTTT
CASSLGGLNNSPLHF
>TRBV19|TRBJ2-3|TRBD1|-|14
TGTGCCAGTAGTATCCAGGGGGCTGTAGATACGCAGTATTTT
CASSIQGAVDTQYF
>TRBV5-1|TRBJ2-1|-|-|13
TGCGCCAGCAGCTTGCGACAATACAATGAGCAGTTCTTC
CASSLRQYNEQFF
>TRBV3-1/TRBV3-2|TRBJ2-1|TRBD2|-|14
TGTGCCAGCAGCCAAGGCGGGAGTTACAATGAGCAGTTCTTC
CASSQGGSYNEQFF
>TRBV6-6|TRBJ1-6|-|-|15
TGTGCCAGCACCCCCTTCGGAGGACAGAATTCACCCCTCCACTTT
CASTPFGGQNSPLHF
>TRBV6-4|TRBJ2-2|TRBD2|-|15
TGTGCCAGCAGTCCTGCGGGAGGACTCACCGGGGAGCTGTTTTTT
CASSPAGGLTGELFF
>TRBV19|TRBJ1-1|-|-|14
TGTGCCAGTAGTTCACTAATGGCGGACACTGAAGCTTTCTTT
CASSSLMADTEAFF
>TRBV11-3|TRBJ1-3|-|-|16
TGTGCCAGCAGCCCGTCTTTGGGAGGGGCTGGAAACACCATATATTTT
CASSPSLGGAGNTIYF
>TRBV5-1|TRBJ1-1|-|-|13
TGCGCCAGCAGCTTACCTGAAGCCCTGATAGCTTTCTTT
CASSLPEALIAFF
>TRBV5-4|TRBJ2-3|-|-|14
TGTGCCAGCAGCTTGGCCGACAGTCAAGATACGCAGTATTTT
CASSLADSQDTQYF
>TRBV27|TRBJ2-7|TRBD2|few|18
TGTGCCAGCAGTATCTCGGGGGTTGGGGGAGGGAGCTCCTACGAGCAGTACTTC
CASSISGVGGGSSYEQYF